What follows are 5 T cell receptor beta chains derived from one specimen sequenced in a study of cytomegalovirus exposure and HLA in healthy donors. This PCR relied on a set of 60 Vbeta primers and 13 Jbeta primers. The assay was immunoSEQ multiplex PCR, and TCRdb's table has in-frame clones only and misses some. There are about 120,000 clones in the sample; approximately 75% occur only once, and 3% to 4.5% lies in the top ten. The sequencing input was PBMCs. These receptors came from a man aged 30-40 years in good health and CMV-seronegative.

This clone was recorded a few times. The V and J genes are TRBV7-2 and TRBJ1-2, with unresolved D. Trimming took 1 base from V and 4 from J, leaving 16 bases between them. Germline CDR1 reads SGHTA; CDR2 reads FQGNSA. The CDR3 runs to 16 residues. The CDR3 DNA reads as TGTGCCAGCAGCTTAGACTCGTCCCCGACGGGCTATGGCTACACCTTC. It yields the protein CASSLDSSPTGYGYTF.

Turning to this clone: The junction departs from germline at one end; a sequencing error may be responsible. Other DNA sequences within the sample encode an identical CDR3. The chain links TRBV6-1 to TRBJ2-3; D might be TRBD1 (5 bases). The germline CDR1 and CDR2 sequences are MNHNS and SASEGT. The CDR3 has 14 amino acids. CDR3 region: CASSDRTFTDTQYF. CDR3 nucleotides: TGCGCCAGCAGTGACCGGACATTCACAGATACGCAGTATTTT.

The V and J genes are TRBV6-1 and TRBJ1-2; TRBD1 matches at 9 bases. The germline gives CDR1 MNHNS, CDR2 SASEGT. Germline trimming cut 5 bases from V and 6 bases from J; bases unmatched to any gene: 7. The CDR3 loop spans 14 amino acids. CDR3 DNA: TGTGCCAGCAGTTCGTGGGGACAGGGCAATGGCTACACCTTC. Translation gives CASSSWGQGNGYTF.

The gene calls are TRBV11-2 and TRBJ1-2, with D possibly matching TRBD1 (6 bases). The germline V gene has CDR1 SGHAT and CDR2 FQNNGV. CDR3 length equals 12 residues. Trimming cost V 5 bases and J 4 bases, with 8 bases left between them. CDR3 in amino acids: CASSEQGYGYTF. CDR3 in DNA: TGTGCCAGCAGCGAACAGGGCTATGGCTACACCTTC.

This rearrangement joins TRBV6-1 to TRBJ2-3, with 9 bases aligning to TRBD2. This CDR3 contains 16 residues. In germline, CDR1 is MNHNS, CDR2 SASEGT. V trimming: 3 bases; J trimming: 4 bases; junction bases outside the gene matches: 8. Here the CDR3 reads CASSETSGGGSDTQYF. The DNA for the CDR3 is TGTGCCAGCAGTGAGACTAGCGGAGGGGGGTCAGATACGCAGTATTTT.